The rows below give T cell receptor beta chains drawn from one sample of a study of CD8 T cells in Susac syndrome. TCRdb passed the immunoSEQ multiplex PCR reads through MiXCR, listing each CDR3 protein once. The sample holds 95,000 to 150,000 distinct CDR3 sequences, roughly 94% seen once. The specimen sequenced was CD8+ T cells from PBMCs. The receptors come from a human donor with Susac syndrome. CDR3s include the opening cysteine and the closing phenylalanine or tryptophan. A D gene is named only where the DNA matches it firmly. Size is omitted from some rows. Given values are once, few, many or a class for expanded clones.

TRBJ1-2 | . | TRBV3-1 | . | TGTGCCAGCAGCCAACAGGGAGGGGCAAACTATGGCTACACCTTC | CASSQQGGANYGYTF
TRBJ2-7 | . | TRBV30 | . | TGTGCCTGGAAGGGTGGTTCGGGGGTCTCCTACGAGCAGTACTTC | CAWKGGSGVSYEQYF
TRBJ2-2 | TRBD2 | TRBV5-4 | . | TGTGCCAGCAGCTCAGACGGGAGGGGAGAGTGGACCGGGGAGCTGTTTTTT | CASSSDGRGEWTGELFF
TRBJ2-5 | TRBD1 | TRBV6-2/TRBV6-3 | . | TGTGCCAGCAGCTACACAGGGGGCCAAGAGACCCAGTACTTC | CASSYTGGQETQYF
TRBJ2-7 | . | TRBV20-1 | . | TGCAGTGCCCCGTTCGCAGGGGGGAGCTCCTACGAGCAGTACTTC | CSAPFAGGSSYEQYF
TRBJ1-5 | TRBD1 | TRBV30 | . | TGTGCCTGTGAGACAGGGGACTTCAATCAGCCCCAGCATTTT | CACETGDFNQPQHF
TRBJ1-1 | . | TRBV21-1 | . | TGTGCCATCCCCCGGGGAGGGACGGGCAAGAGCACTGAAGCTTTCTTT | CAIPRGGTGKSTEAFF
TRBJ2-7 | . | TRBV23-1 | . | TGCGCCAGCAGTCCTGAGATCGGGGACACCTACGAGCAGTACTTC | CASSPEIGDTYEQYF
TRBJ2-5 | . | TRBV9 | . | TGTGCCAGCAGCGTGGTCGGTACGGGAGAGACCCAGTACTTC | CASSVVGTGETQYF
TRBJ1-5 | . | TRBV4-1 | . | TGCGCCAGCAGCCAAGAGGAGGCACGGGAGGGATATCAGCCCCAGCATTTT | CASSQEEAREGYQPQHF
TRBJ2-7 | TRBD1 | TRBV15 | . | TGTGCCACCAGCAGAGTTCCCGGGACAGAGGATTTGGAAGACTACGAGCAGTACTTC | CATSRVPGTEDLEDYEQYF
TRBJ2-1 | . | TRBV14 | . | TGTGCCAGCAGCCAAAGGGGTCGCTCCTACAATGAGCAGTTCTTC | CASSQRGRSYNEQFF
TRBJ1-5 | . | TRBV12-5 | . | TGTGCTAGTGGTTTCGGGACGGACCCGCATAGCAATCAGCCCCAGCATTTT | CASGFGTDPHSNQPQHF
TRBJ1-5 | . | TRBV27 | few | TGTGCCAGCAGTGACAGGTACAATCAGCCCCAGCATTTT | CASSDRYNQPQHF
TRBJ2-7 | TRBD1 | TRBV29-1 | . | TGCAGCGTTATATCCGGGACAGGGGGCTACGAGCAGTACTTC | CSVISGTGGYEQYF
TRBJ2-5 | . | TRBV14 | . | TGTGCCAGCAGCCAAGAGACCCAGTACTTC | CASSQETQYF
TRBJ2-6 | TRBD1 | TRBV29-1 | . | TGCAGCGTGACGGGGACAGGGCATGCTGGGGCCAACGTCCTGACTTTC | CSVTGTGHAGANVLTF
TRBJ2-5 | TRBD2 | TRBV29-1 | . | TGCAGCGTTGAAGGTTGGAGCGGGGGGCTCCACCAAGAGACCCAGTACTTC | CSVEGWSGGLHQETQYF
TRBJ2-2 | TRBD2 | TRBV20-1 | . | TGCAGTGCCGCGACTAGCGCAGCGAACACCGGGGAGCTGTTTTTT | CSAATSAANTGELFF
TRBJ1-1 | . | TRBV15 | . | TGTGCCACCACGGCAGGGGATGGCTTGACTGAAGCTTTCTTT | CATTAGDGLTEAFF
TRBJ2-4 | . | TRBV29-1 | . | TGCAGCTTTTCTCGGGCGGTAGAAAACATTCAGTACTTC | CSFSRAVENIQYF
TRBJ2-2 | . | TRBV6-5 | . | TGTGCCAGCAGTTACCAAGCGTCTGACACCGGGGAGCTGTTTTTT | CASSYQASDTGELFF
TRBJ2-7 | TRBD1 | TRBV4-1 | . | TGCGCCAGCAGGTATTCGGACAGGTCCACGTACGAGCAGTACTTC | CASRYSDRSTYEQYF
TRBJ2-3 | . | TRBV29-1 | . | TGCAGCGTTGAACCCCGCGGGGGAGGGGGTACGCAGTATTTT | CSVEPRGGGGTQYF
TRBJ1-2 | TRBD1 | TRBV29-1 | . | TGCAGCGTTGAACAGGGGGCGTATGGCTACACCTTC | CSVEQGAYGYTF
TRBJ1-1 | . | TRBV13 | . | TGTGCCAGCAGCGGTAAACAGGGAGGTACTGAAGCTTTCTTT | CASSGKQGGTEAFF
TRBJ2-1 | . | TRBV27 | . | TGTGCCAGCAGTTTCGGGGAAAATGAGCAGTTCTTC | CASSFGENEQFF
TRBJ2-7 | . | TRBV15 | once | TGTGCCACCAGGGTCGGGACGGAGTCCTACGAGCAGTACTTC | CATRVGTESYEQYF
TRBJ2-3 | . | TRBV10-3 | . | TGTGCCACCACCCCAGAGACAGACTACTACACAGATACGCAGTATTTT | CATTPETDYYTDTQYF
TRBJ1-2 | TRBD1 | TRBV4-1 | . | TGCGCCAGCAGCCAAGACCGGACAGGGGGCGTCTATGGCTACACCTTC | CASSQDRTGGVYGYTF
TRBJ2-5 | . | TRBV15 | . | TGTGCCACCAGCAGGGCTCGCGGGGCCCCATTGGAGACCCAGTACTTC | CATSRARGAPLETQYF
TRBJ2-7 | . | TRBV5-6 | . | TGTGCCAGCAGCTTGGGCCCGGGGGCCCTCGAGCAGTACTTC | CASSLGPGALEQYF
TRBJ1-1 | TRBD1 | TRBV29-1 | . | TGCAGCGTTGTGGAGACAGGGGAAGCTTTCTTT | CSVVETGEAFF
TRBJ1-2 | . | TRBV5-4 | . | TGTGCCAGCAGCTTCATTGGCGGGAACTATGGCTACACCTTC | CASSFIGGNYGYTF